Presented here are 7 T cell receptor beta chains from one specimen sequenced in a study of early T cells in non-severe SARS-CoV-2 infection. Using its own MiXCR run on the 5' RACE reads, TCRdb lists one record per CDR3 protein. The sample includes tens of thousands of distinct CDR3 sequences, 9% to 15% of them seen just once. The sample consisted of whole blood, taken at baseline. The receptors shown here come from an adult who was a healthcare worker with PCR-confirmed SARS-CoV-2 infection or an uninfected control (not recorded which). The donor label of this sample is uncertain.

The sample holds a few counts of this clonotype. The chain has TRBV7-6 and TRBJ2-1, with D hard to call. This CDR3 comprises 15 residues. Looked up from germline, CDR1 is SGHVS and CDR2 is FNYEAQ. Trimming removed 5 bases at V and 0 bases at J, with 11 bases between. The DNA for the CDR3 is TGTGCCAGCAGCCTTGATTACAGCTCCTACAATGAGCAGTTCTTC. Protein product: CASSLDYSSYNEQFF.

This clonotype was observed a few times. V is TRBV20-1 and J is TRBJ1-1; 9 bases are a match to TRBD1. The CDR3 has 17 amino acids. J lost 1 base, V lost 2 bases, and 11 bases had no gene match. Per the germline V gene, CDR1 is DFQATT and CDR2 is SNEGSKA (reference sequence). The CDR3 reads CSARHSGTGTANTEAFF. DNA for the CDR3: TGCAGTGCTAGACATTCCGGGACAGGGACGGCGAACACTGAAGCTTTCTTT.

The chain couples TRBV12-3 or TRBV12-4 to TRBJ1-3, with unresolved D. Trimming left V 2 bases short and J 3 bases short, with 5 bases between. There are 13 residues in the CDR3. The CDR3, as DNA: TGTGCCAGCAGTTTAAGATTTGGAAACACCATATATTTT. This codes for CASSLRFGNTIYF.

The sample holds a few counts of this clonotype. This chain connects TRBV7-6 to TRBJ2-5, with 14 nucleotides matching TRBD2. Trimming took 3 bases from V and 7 from J; bases not matched to a gene: 13. Per germline, CDR1 SGHVS and CDR2 FNYEAQ. CDR3 length: 18 amino acids. For the CDR3, the DNA is TGTGCCAGCAGCTTGGGACCGGGACTAGCGGGGGACGAAGGGACCCAGTACTTC. Its translation: CASSLGPGLAGDEGTQYF.

This sequence joins TRBV11-2 and TRBJ2-1, with TRBD1 as a possible D gene (6 bases). The V and J ends lost 3 bases and 1 base respectively, with 13 bases between them. Germline-derived CDR1 and CDR2 are SGHAT and FQNNGV. CDR3 size: 16 residues. The CDR3 protein is CASSFNRDISYNEQFF. The DNA of the CDR3 is TGTGCCAGCAGCTTCAACCGGGACATATCCTACAATGAGCAGTTCTTC.

This clonotype was detected many times. V and J are TRBV7-6 and TRBJ1-1; D is uncertain. Germline V gives CDR1 SGHVS, CDR2 FNYEAQ. Trimming took off 8 bases at V and 1 base at J, with 8 bases between the two ends. CDR3 length equals 12 residues. The CDR3 sequence is CASRDANTEAFF. CDR3 DNA: TGTGCCAGCCGAGACGCGAACACTGAAGCTTTCTTT.

The table lists this clonotype with a few counts. The chain employs TRBV7-7 and TRBJ2-5; 12 nucleotides agree with TRBD2. CDR1 SSHAT and CDR2 FNYEAQ come from the germline V gene (reference sequence). There are 16 residues in the CDR3. The J segment lost 5 bases and the V segment lost 1 base, leaving 5 bases of the junction unmatched. The CDR3, as DNA: TGTGCCAGCAGCTTAGGACTAGCGGGAGTGCTGGAGACCCAGTACTTC. Protein sequence: CASSLGLAGVLETQYF.